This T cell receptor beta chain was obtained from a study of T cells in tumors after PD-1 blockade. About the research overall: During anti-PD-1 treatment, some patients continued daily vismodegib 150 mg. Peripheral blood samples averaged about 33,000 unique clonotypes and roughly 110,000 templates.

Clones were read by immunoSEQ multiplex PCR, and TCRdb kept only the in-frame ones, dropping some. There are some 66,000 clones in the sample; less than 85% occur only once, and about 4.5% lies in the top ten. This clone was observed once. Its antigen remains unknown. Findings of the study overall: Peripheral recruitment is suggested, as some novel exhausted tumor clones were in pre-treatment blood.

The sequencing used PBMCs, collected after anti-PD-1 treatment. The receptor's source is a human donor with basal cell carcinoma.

The CDR3 nucleotides read TGTGCCATCAGTGAGTCGGGACAAATCCAACTCTATGGCTACACCTTC. It encodes CAISESGQIQLYGYTF. The genes are TRBV10-3 and TRBJ1-2; D perhaps matches TRBD1 (6 bases). Germline values: CDR1 ENHRY, CDR2 SYGVKD. The CDR3 totals 16 residues. The V gene lost 0 bases and the J gene lost 4 bases, with 15 bases spanning the gap.